A single sample is the source of the 10 T cell receptor beta chains below, sequenced in a study of OX40 agonist ivuxolimab in advanced cancers. Sequencing was performed with immunoSEQ multiplex PCR; in TCRdb, only in-frame clones are kept and a portion is missing. The sample has roughly 70,000 clones; roughly 85% are singletons. This specimen was CD4+ or CD8+ T cells sorted from blood, taken in a trial of the OX40 agonist ivuxolimab. These receptors all stem from an adult with an advanced solid tumor such as melanoma, head and neck, liver or kidney cancer.

This rearrangement joins TRBV19 to TRBJ1-4, with D unclear. Germline V gene data show CDR1 as LNHDA and CDR2 as SQIVND (reference sequence). The CDR3 sequence is 15 residues long. Trimming left V 6 bases short and J 4 bases short, with 15 bases between. In nucleotides, the CDR3 is TGTGCCAGTAGCAACAGCCCGAGGAGTAATGAAAAACTGTTTTTT. It yields the protein CASSNSPRSNEKLFF.

The chain uses TRBV9 and TRBJ2-2, with D unresolved. Germline V gene sequence: CDR1 SGDLS, CDR2 YYNGEE. With 4 bases removed from V and 7 bases from J, the gap between germline ends came to 14 bases. CDR3 length equals 14 residues. The CDR3, as DNA: TGTGCCAGCAGCAAACAGTCCACGGGCGGGGAGCTGTTTTTT. Protein sequence: CASSKQSTGGELFF.

V is TRBV10-2 and J is TRBJ1-1; no clear D gene. From germline, CDR1 is WSHSY and CDR2 SAAADI. This CDR3 contains 13 residues. V was shortened by 3 bases and J by 0 bases, with 5 bases between the two germline ends. The CDR3 loop reads CASSEDMNTEAFF. CDR3 DNA sequence: TGCGCCAGCAGTGAAGACATGAACACTGAAGCTTTCTTT.

The rearrangement uses TRBV19 and TRBJ2-2; 11 bases match TRBD1. This CDR3 has 15 residues. Germline CDR1 and CDR2: LNHDA and SQIVND (reference sequence). The V and J ends lost 7 bases and 3 bases, in that order; junction bases with no gene match: 4. The CDR3 sequence is CASMWTGGDTGELFF. The CDR3 DNA reads TGTGCCAGTATGTGGACAGGGGGCGACACCGGGGAGCTGTTTTTT. The full variable domain, rest sourced from reference TRBV19 and TRBJ2-2, is DGGITQSPKYLFRKEGQNVTLSCEQNLNHDAMYWYRQDPGQGLRLIYYSQIVNDFQKGDIAEGYSVSREKKESFPLTVTSAQKNPTAFYLCASMWTGGDTGELFFGEGSRLTVL.

The V gene is TRBV2, the J gene TRBJ2-7; D might be TRBD1 (5 bases). V was cut by 7 bases and J by 2 bases, with 12 bases left in between. The CDR3 is 13 residues long. From germline, CDR1 is SNHLY and CDR2 FYNNEI. In DNA, the CDR3 is TGTGCCAGCAACCCAGGGCTTCCCTACGAGCAGTACTTC. Translated, it gives CASNPGLPYEQYF.

On this clone: Other DNA sequences in the sample encode the same CDR3. The gene calls are TRBV28 and TRBJ1-2, with D unclear. The CDR3 covers 14 residues. Germline V gene data show CDR1 as MDHEN and CDR2 as SYDVKM. The V and J ends lost 4 bases and 4 bases respectively, with 13 bases between them. The CDR3 bases are TGTGCCAGCAGTTATGAAACCAGCGCCTATGGCTACACCTTC. Translating gives CASSYETSAYGYTF.

V usage is TRBV11-3 and J usage is TRBJ2-5; D possibly uses TRBD1 or TRBD2 (5 bases each). CDR1 SGHNT and CDR2 YENEEA come from the germline V gene. V lost 1 base to trimming and J lost 1 base, with 7 bases between them. The CDR3 is 14 residues long. CDR3 nucleotide sequence: TGTGCCAGCAGCTTAGGGGGACCCCAAGAGACCCAGTACTTC. Translation gives CASSLGGPQETQYF. Drawing the rest from reference TRBV11-3 and TRBJ2-5, the complete variable domain is EAGVVQSPRYKIIEKKQPVAFWCNPISGHNTLYWYLQNLGQGPELLIRYENEEAVDDSQLPKDRFSAERLKGVDSTLKIQPAELGDSAVYLCASSLGGPQETQYFGPGTRLLVL.

The chain carries TRBV2 and TRBJ1-5, with 11 bases that match TRBD1. Unmatched junction bases numbered 2, after V lost 1 base and J lost 6 bases. The germline V gene has CDR1 SNHLY and CDR2 FYNNEI. This CDR3 is 15 amino acids long. The CDR3 reads CASSEGTGGFQPQHF. The CDR3 DNA reads TGTGCCAGCAGTGAAGGGACAGGGGGCTTTCAGCCCCAGCATTTT.

V gene TRBV5-1 combines with J gene TRBJ2-3; D uncertain. Trimming took 0 bases from V and 2 from J, leaving 10 bases between them. Per germline, CDR1 SGHRS and CDR2 YFSETQ. The CDR3 totals 15 residues. The DNA for the CDR3 is TGCGCCAGCAGCTTGGAAGATTTCGTCACAGATACGCAGTATTTT. The encoded protein is CASSLEDFVTDTQYF.

The chain links TRBV6-1 to TRBJ1-1; no clear D. The germline V gene encodes CDR1 MNHNS and CDR2 SASEGT. The CDR3 length is 12 residues. V dropped 0 bases and J dropped 9 bases, with 8 bases sitting between them. The CDR3 coding sequence is TGTGCCAGCAGTGAAGCGCGCTCCAAAGCTTTCTTT. This translates into CASSEARSKAFF.